Presented here are 24 T cell receptor beta chains from one specimen sequenced in a study of blood T cell repertoires in COVID-19. The data were produced by immunoSEQ multiplex PCR, yet TCRdb's version contains in-frame clones alone and is incomplete. The table has some 150,000 clones, approximately 89% seen once; the top ten hold under 2%. Sequencing was done on a sample of peripheral blood. The receptors come from a human donor in a cohort sampled during active COVID-19.

This rearrangement joins TRBV3-1 (or the pseudogene TRBV3-2) to TRBJ1-3; D might be TRBD1 (5 bases). The CDR3 runs 19 residues. Germline CDR1 LGHDT, CDR2 YNNKEL (reference sequence). V lost 0 bases and J 2 bases, leaving 20 bases between the germline ends. The CDR3 DNA reads as TGTGCCAGCAGCCAAGATATCTCGAAAGGGGTTTTTACTGGAAACACCATATATTTT. It specifies CASSQDISKGVFTGNTIYF.

The chain couples TRBV4-1 to TRBJ1-2; D ambiguous. Germline-derived CDR1 and CDR2 are MGHRA and YSYEKL. CDR3 length: 15 residues. Trimming cost V 1 base and J 0 bases, with 9 bases left between them. The CDR3 DNA follows: TGCGCCAGCAGCCAAGCTCACAATTCTAACTATGGCTACACCTTC. Its protein product is CASSQAHNSNYGYTF.

This chain connects TRBV21-1 to TRBJ1-2; the table's D call TRBD1 went unverified against the DNA. TRBV21-1 is listed as a pseudogene. The CDR3 consists of 11 residues. For the CDR3, the DNA is TGTGCCAGCACCCTGGACACTGGCTACACCTTC. Amino acids: CASTLDTGYTF.

This clone was counted a few times. The rearrangement links TRBV4-2 to TRBJ1-2, with TRBD1 as a possible D gene (6 bases). There are 12 residues in the CDR3. Between the trimmed V and J ends, which lost 0 bases and 8 bases, there was a span of 7 bases. CDR1 and CDR2 (germline): LGHNA, YNFKEQ. The CDR3 coding sequence is TGTGCCAGCAGCCAAGAAACAGGGGGCTACACCTTC. It encodes CASSQETGGYTF.

The chain employs TRBV19 and TRBJ2-3; TRBD1 matches 8 bases. CDR3 size: 15 residues. After removal of 5 bases from V and 2 bases from J, the junction contained 6 bases not matched to a gene. Looked up from germline, CDR1 is LNHDA and CDR2 is SQIVND (reference sequence). For the CDR3, the DNA is TGTGCCAGTAGTTCCTGGACAGGGACCACAGATACGCAGTATTTT. This codes for CASSSWTGTTDTQYF.

This rearrangement joins TRBV5-1 to TRBJ2-7, with D unclear. From germline, CDR1 is SGHRS and CDR2 YFSETQ. This CDR3 comprises 15 residues. V was pared by 1 base and J by 2 bases, with 13 bases between. CDR3 amino acids: CASSLSSNRAYEQYF. The CDR3 coding sequence is TGCGCCAGCAGCTTGTCTTCCAACCGGGCCTACGAGCAGTACTTC.

This chain links TRBV5-8 with TRBJ2-3; D uncertain. Germline CDR1 SGHTS, CDR2 YDEGEE. The length of the CDR3 is 15 residues. Trimming took off 6 bases at V and 2 bases at J, with 16 bases between the two ends. The DNA for the CDR3 is TGTGCCAGCAACCTGCTTGCAGGTACCACAGATACGCAGTATTTT. It encodes CASNLLAGTTDTQYF.

V usage is TRBV20-1 and J usage is TRBJ2-7; 11 bases align to TRBD1. Germline V gene sequence: CDR1 DFQATT, CDR2 SNEGSKA (reference sequence). J lost 4 bases, V lost 3 bases, and 8 bases had no gene match. The CDR3 has 15 amino acids. CDR3 sequence (DNA): TGCAGTGCTAGTGCAACCGGGACAGGGGGATACGAGCAGTACTTC. As protein: CSASATGTGGYEQYF.

In its sample, this clone was seen a few times. The J gene is TRBJ2-2, the V gene TRBV4-1; D is unclear. Trimming took off 1 base at V and 5 bases at J, with 14 bases between the two ends. The CDR3 covers 16 residues. In germline, CDR1 is MGHRA, CDR2 YSYEKL. CDR3 in amino acids: CASSQVPHTRTGELFF. The CDR3 DNA is TGCGCCAGCAGCCAAGTCCCCCACACACGAACCGGGGAGCTGTTTTTT.

The DNA for the CDR3 is TGTGCCAGCAGCGCAGGGTTTTCTTACGAGCAGTACTTC. Residues: CASSAGFSYEQYF. This sequence joins TRBV9 and TRBJ2-7; D is possibly TRBD1 (5 bases). This CDR3 is built from 13 residues. V lost 3 bases, J lost 4 bases, and 11 bases lay in between. Per germline, CDR1 SGDLS and CDR2 YYNGEE.

The V gene is TRBV30, the J gene TRBJ2-1; 7 positions agree with TRBD2. CDR1 GTSNPN and CDR2 SVGIG come from the germline V gene (reference sequence). CDR3 length: 14 amino acids. V was pared by 7 bases and J by 2 bases, with 8 bases of the junction left unmatched. Here the CDR3 reads CALTRGLTYNEQFF. In DNA form, the CDR3 reads TGTGCCTTGACGCGGGGACTAACCTACAATGAGCAGTTCTTC.

This chain links TRBV5-1 with TRBJ2-5, with D maybe TRBD2 (6 bases). CDR1 is SGHRS, CDR2 YFSETQ, per germline. Deletions cut 0 bases from V and 2 bases from J, with 8 bases between. The CDR3 spans 14 residues. CDR3 sequence: CASSLEGGQETQYF. The CDR3 coding sequence is TGCGCCAGCAGCTTGGAGGGAGGACAAGAGACCCAGTACTTC. Full variable domain (missing parts from reference TRBV5-1 and TRBJ2-5): KAGVTQTPRYLIKTRGQQVTLSCSPISGHRSVSWYQQTPGQGLQFLFEYFSETQRNKGNFPGRFSGRQFSNSRSEMNVSTLELGDSALYLCASSLEGGQETQYFGPGTRLLVL.

This clone was seen only once. The chain joins TRBV5-1 to TRBJ1-1; 7 bases match TRBD1. The CDR3 sequence is 16 residues long. V lost 4 bases and J lost 5; bases outside the gene matches: 14. CDR1 is SGHRS and CDR2 is YFSETQ in the germline V gene. The CDR3 coding sequence is TGCGCCAGCAGCGGCGGTGGGACAGCCGTTGAGACTGAAGCTTTCTTT. Translating gives CASSGGGTAVETEAFF.

This clone has just one count. The chain links TRBV7-8 to TRBJ2-5; D perhaps matches TRBD1 (5 bases). The CDR3 has 16 amino acids. The ends were cut back, 2 bases at V and 5 bases at J, with 18 bases in the middle. Germline V gene data show CDR1 as SGHVS and CDR2 as FQNEAQ. DNA for the CDR3: TGTGCCAGCAGCTTAAGTGGGGCAAAGTCGTCGGAGACCCAGTACTTC. This sequence encodes CASSLSGAKSSETQYF.

The rearrangement joins TRBV20-1 to TRBJ2-1; 8 bases are shared with TRBD2. V dropped 3 bases and J dropped 9; count of bases not matched to a gene: 16. This CDR3 has 16 amino acids. The germline V gene encodes CDR1 DFQATT and CDR2 SNEGSKA (reference sequence). CDR3 in DNA: TGCAGTGCTAGTAGAGGGTCCGGGGGGGCTTATATTGAGCAGTTCTTC. Its protein product is CSASRGSGGAYIEQFF.

The CDR3 coding sequence is TGTGCCAGCAGTGACGGGACTAGCGGGGACACAGATACGCAGTATTTT. Amino acid sequence: CASSDGTSGDTDTQYF. The rearrangement uses TRBV6-1 and TRBJ2-3; 13 bases map to TRBD2. V lost 3 bases, J lost 2 bases, and 2 bases stayed unmatched. Germline V CDR1 and CDR2: MNHNS, SASEGT. This CDR3 contains 16 residues.

The chain joins TRBV3-1 (or the pseudogene TRBV3-2) to TRBJ2-2; 14 bases fit TRBD2. With 1 base clipped from V and 1 base from J, the junction kept 5 bases outside the gene matches. The CDR3 sequence is 19 residues long. Germline CDR1 and CDR2: LGHDT and YNNKEL (reference sequence). The CDR3 is CASSQVGLAGGQNTGELFF. The CDR3 DNA is TGTGCCAGCAGCCAAGTAGGACTAGCGGGGGGCCAGAACACCGGGGAGCTGTTTTTT.

The V call is TRBV30, the J call TRBJ1-2; D gene unclear. This CDR3 region has 13 residues. The ends were cut back, 3 bases at V and 7 bases at J, with 15 bases in the middle. Germline V CDR1 and CDR2: GTSNPN, SVGIG (reference sequence). The CDR3 here is CAWRRAGGSGYTF. CDR3 DNA sequence: TGTGCCTGGAGAAGGGCAGGAGGTTCTGGCTACACCTTC.

This clone occurred once. V gene TRBV5-1 combines with J gene TRBJ2-7, with 7 bases that match TRBD1. Germline V lookup: CDR1 SGHRS, CDR2 YFSETQ. CDR3 length equals 14 residues. The J segment lost 4 bases and the V segment lost 0 bases, leaving 4 bases of the junction unmatched. CDR3 region: CASSLEDRNYEQYF. CDR3 coding DNA: TGCGCCAGCAGCTTGGAGGACAGGAATTACGAGCAGTACTTC.

The chain has TRBV6-2 or TRBV6-3 and TRBJ2-1, with 11 bases that match TRBD2. CDR1 and CDR2 (germline): MNHEY, SVGEGT. The J segment lost 9 bases and the V segment lost 5 bases, leaving 0 bases of the junction unmatched. The CDR3 runs 12 residues. CDR3 sequence reads: CASSLAGGEQFF. In DNA, the CDR3 is TGTGCCAGCAGTCTAGCGGGGGGTGAGCAGTTCTTC.

The chain has TRBV5-1 and TRBJ2-1; 8 bases are shared with TRBD2. Germline CDR1 reads SGHRS; CDR2 reads YFSETQ. This CDR3 comprises 13 residues. V shed 2 bases, J shed 6 bases, and the junction held 1 base outside the gene matches. CDR3 amino acids: CASSFSGVNEQFF. The CDR3 DNA sequence: TGCGCCAGCAGCTTTAGCGGGGTCAATGAGCAGTTCTTC.

The chain has TRBV29-1 and TRBJ1-2; D ambiguous. From germline, CDR1 is SQVTM and CDR2 ANQGSEA. Trimming stripped 0 bases from V and 1 base from J, with 9 bases between. The CDR3 is made up of 14 amino acids. As DNA, the CDR3 is TGCAGCGTTGAAGAAATGAGGAATAACTATGGCTACACCTTC. Translation gives CSVEEMRNNYGYTF.

The chain couples TRBV6-6 to TRBJ1-6; tentative D call: TRBD1 (6 bases). Looked up from germline, CDR1 is MNHNY and CDR2 is SVGAGI (reference sequence). Trimming took 6 bases from V and 8 from J, leaving 14 bases between them. This CDR3 contains 14 residues. This chain's CDR3 is CASSQGTRDSPLHF. The CDR3 DNA follows: TGTGCCAGCAGCCAGGGGACCAGGGATTCACCCCTCCACTTT.

The chain recombines TRBV18 with TRBJ1-6, with D perhaps TRBD1 (5 bases). The V gene's germline CDR1 is KGHSH and CDR2 LQKENI. The V end lost 3 bases, the J end lost 7 bases, and 10 bases lay between the germline ends. The CDR3 extends over 14 amino acids. CDR3 sequence: CASSPEQENSPLHF. DNA of the CDR3: TGTGCCAGCTCACCGGAACAGGAGAATTCACCCCTCCACTTT.